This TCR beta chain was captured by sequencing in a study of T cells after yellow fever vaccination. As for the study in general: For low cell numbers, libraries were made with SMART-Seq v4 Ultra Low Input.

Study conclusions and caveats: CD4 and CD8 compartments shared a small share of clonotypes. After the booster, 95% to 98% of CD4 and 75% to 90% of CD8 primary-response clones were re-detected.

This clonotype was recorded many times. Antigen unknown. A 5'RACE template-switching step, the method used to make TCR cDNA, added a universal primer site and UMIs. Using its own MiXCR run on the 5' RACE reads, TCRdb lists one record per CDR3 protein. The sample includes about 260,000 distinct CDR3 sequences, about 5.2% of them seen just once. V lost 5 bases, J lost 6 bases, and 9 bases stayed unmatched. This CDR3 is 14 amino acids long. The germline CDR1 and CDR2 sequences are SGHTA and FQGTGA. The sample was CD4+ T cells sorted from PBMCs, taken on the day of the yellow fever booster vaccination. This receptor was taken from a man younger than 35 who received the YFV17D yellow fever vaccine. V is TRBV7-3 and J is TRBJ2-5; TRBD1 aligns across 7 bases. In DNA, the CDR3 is TGTGCCAGCAGCCAGGGGGTCGGAGAGAAGACCCAGTACTTC. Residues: CASSQGVGEKTQYF.